This T cell receptor (beta chain) is drawn from a study of T cells in Graves' hyperthyroidism and ophthalmopathy. What was amplified from RNA transcripts were TCR beta CDR3 regions. First-round RT-PCR with HTBI primers amplified the TCR CDR3 region. TCRdb processed the multiplex PCR reads anew with MiXCR; each CDR3 protein has one entry. The sample has roughly 170,000 distinct CDR3 sequences; 15% to 20% are singletons. At least ten counts were recorded for this clonotype. Antigen specificity is unknown. Study results and limitations: Among clonotypes expanded in thyroid above 0.001, most were also found in blood.

In germline, CDR1 is SGHRS, CDR2 YFSETQ. V was pared by 3 bases and J by 0 bases, with 22 bases between. The CDR3 is made up of 18 amino acids. Thyroid ultrasound, orbital computed tomography, clinical symptoms, and serum thyroxine and TRAb underpinned diagnoses. Sequenced input: blood. The chain carries TRBV5-1 and TRBJ2-7; possibly TRBD1 or TRBD2 for D (5 bases each). This receptor was identified in a woman aged 50 to 65 with Graves' hyperthyroidism. The CDR3 nucleotides are TGCGCCAGCAGCTCCGGTATGTGGGGACCCTCGAGCTCCTACGAGCAGTACTTC. Protein sequence: CASSSGMWGPSSSYEQYF.